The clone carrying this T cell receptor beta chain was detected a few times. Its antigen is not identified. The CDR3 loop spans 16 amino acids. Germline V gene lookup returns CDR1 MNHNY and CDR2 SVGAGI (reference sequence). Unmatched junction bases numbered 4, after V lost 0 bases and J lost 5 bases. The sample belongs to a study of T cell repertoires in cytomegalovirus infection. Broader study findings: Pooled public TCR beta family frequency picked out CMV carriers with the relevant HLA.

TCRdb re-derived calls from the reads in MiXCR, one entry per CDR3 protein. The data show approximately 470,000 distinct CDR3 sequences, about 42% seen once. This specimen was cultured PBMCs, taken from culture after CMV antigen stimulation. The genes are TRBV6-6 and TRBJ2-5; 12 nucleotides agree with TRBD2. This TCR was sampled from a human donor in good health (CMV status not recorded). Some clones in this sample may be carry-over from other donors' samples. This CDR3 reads CASSYSTSGSEETQYF. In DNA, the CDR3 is TGTGCCAGCAGTTACTCGACTAGCGGGAGTGAGGAGACCCAGTACTTC.